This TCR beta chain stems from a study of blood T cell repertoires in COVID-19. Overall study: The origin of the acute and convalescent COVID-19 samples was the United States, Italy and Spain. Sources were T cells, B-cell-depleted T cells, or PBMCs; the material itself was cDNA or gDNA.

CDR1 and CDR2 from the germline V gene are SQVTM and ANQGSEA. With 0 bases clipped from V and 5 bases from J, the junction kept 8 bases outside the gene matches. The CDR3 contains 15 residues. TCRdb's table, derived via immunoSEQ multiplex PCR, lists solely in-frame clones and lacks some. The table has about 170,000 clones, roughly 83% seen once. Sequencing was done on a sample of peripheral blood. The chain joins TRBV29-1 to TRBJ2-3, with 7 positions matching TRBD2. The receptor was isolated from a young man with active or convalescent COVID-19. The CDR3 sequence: CSVEDEGGPRDTQYF. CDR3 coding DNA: TGCAGCGTTGAAGATGAGGGAGGGCCAAGAGATACGCAGTATTTT.